This T cell receptor (beta chain) was recovered during a study of blood T cell repertoires in COVID-19. Overall study: Samples of COVID-19 (acute and convalescent) were obtained from the United States, Italy and Spain. Nucleic acid was either cDNA or gDNA, and it came from T cells, B-cell-depleted T cells, or PBMCs.

How the authors handled the data: The assay estimated nucleated cells by amplifying reference gene primers. Sequencing was performed with immunoSEQ multiplex PCR; in TCRdb, only in-frame clones are kept and a portion is missing. That table is the source of V, J and clone size, and D and trimming were worked out from the DNA. Of roughly 92,000 clones in the sample, approximately 80% were seen once. V gave up 1 base and J gave up 15 bases, with 13 bases separating them. Per germline, CDR1 DFQATT and CDR2 SNEGSKA (reference sequence). The CDR3 extends over 11 amino acids. The source is a woman aged 80 or over with active or convalescent COVID-19. Sequences were obtained from peripheral blood. This rearrangement joins TRBV20-1 to TRBJ1-3; D not resolved. This CDR3 is CSARVEQLEYF. For the CDR3, the DNA is TGCAGTGCTAGAGTAGAGCAATTAGAATATTTT.